This T cell receptor (beta chain) was identified during a study of post-analysis software for immune sequencing data. This clonotype has at least ten counts. The antigen is unknown. The germline V and J ends were trimmed by 0 bases and 3 bases, with 12 bases remaining between them. The CDR3 totals 14 residues. Germline V CDR1 and CDR2: SQVTM, ANQGSEA. Unique molecular identifiers had been added to the TCR beta cDNA libraries. TCRdb ran MiXCR on the PCR reads and lists one entry per CDR3 protein. The table records approximately 570,000 distinct CDR3 sequences, 44% of them present only once. General study points: Samples from one preparation batch, clustered by F measure, grouped strongly together. Patients had higher frequencies than controls of four to six TRBV segments, including TRBV5-6, TRBV5-1 and TRBV20-1.

V and J are TRBV29-1 and TRBJ2-7, with D hard to call. This TCR was sampled from a girl under 18 with multiple sclerosis. The sequencing input was blood. In DNA, the CDR3 is TGCAGCGTTGAAGATGCCGCGACACGCTACGAGCAGTACTTC. Translated, it gives CSVEDAATRYEQYF.